The 31 T cell receptor beta chains presented below share a single source sample, sequenced in a study of identical twins. TCRdb independently ran MiXCR on the 5' RACE reads; one entry per CDR3 protein. The sample has around 1.7 million distinct CDR3 sequences; under 35% are singletons. Sequencing used cord blood. These receptors were collected from a newborn girl in good health.

The chain carries TRBV20-1 and TRBJ1-5; TRBD1 matches 7 bases. The CDR3 spans 14 residues. Trimming took 4 bases from V and 0 from J; bases not matched to a gene: 3. Germline CDR1 DFQATT, CDR2 SNEGSKA (reference sequence). CDR3 nucleotide sequence: TGCAGTGCTAAGACAGGGAATAGCAATCAGCCCCAGCATTTT. Translating it yields CSAKTGNSNQPQHF.

The chain couples TRBV4-2 to TRBJ2-1; the D call may be TRBD1 or TRBD2 (5 bases each). In germline, CDR1 is LGHNA, CDR2 YNFKEQ. There are 15 residues in the CDR3. The V and J ends lost 0 bases and 13 bases respectively, with 19 bases between them. In DNA, the CDR3 is TGTGCCAGCAGCCAAGATACGGCAATTCCAGGGACCCAGTTCTTC. Protein product: CASSQDTAIPGTQFF.

The chain couples TRBV3-1 to TRBJ2-7, with 11 bases lining up with TRBD2. J gave up 7 bases and V 4 bases, and 6 bases lay outside the gene matches. The germline CDR1 and CDR2 sequences are LGHDT and YNNKEL (reference sequence). The CDR3 sequence is 14 residues long. The DNA of the CDR3 is TGTGCCAGCAGCCTCCTACTAGCGGGGGATGAGCAGTACTTC. Encoded protein: CASSLLLAGDEQYF.

This clonotype was seen at least ten times. The CDR3 region is CASSFELPRIHEQFF. The CDR3 nucleotides are TGTGCCAGCAGTTTCGAACTCCCTAGGATCCATGAGCAGTTCTTC. The chain employs TRBV12-3 or TRBV12-4 and TRBJ2-1, with D hard to call. The V end was cut by 3 bases, the J end by 8 bases, with 17 bases between. The CDR3 sequence is 15 residues long.

This chain joins TRBV24-1 and TRBJ2-1; 8 bases fit TRBD2. TRBJ2-7 explains the end of the DNA better; the J call may be wrong. This CDR3 spans 15 amino acids. CDR1 is KGHDR and CDR2 is SFDVKD in the germline V gene. The CDR3: CATSEGLGPYNEQYF. CDR3 DNA sequence: TGTGCCACCAGTGAGGGACTAGGGCCCTACAATGAGCAGTACTTC.

This clonotype was seen repeatedly, ten times or more. This chain uses TRBV10-3 with TRBJ2-5, with D unresolved. The J call is doubtful: the DNA matches TRBJ2-7 better. There are 16 residues in the CDR3. Germline V lookup: CDR1 ENHRY, CDR2 SYGVKD. The CDR3 reads CAISESAIGKRVEQYF. The CDR3 nucleotides read TGTGCCATCAGTGAGTCGGCAATCGGTAAAAGGGTCGAGCAGTACTTC.

The V gene is TRBV5-1, the J gene TRBJ1-1; D gene ambiguous. Germline V CDR1 and CDR2: SGHRS, YFSETQ. This CDR3 is built from 15 residues. The V end lost 0 bases, the J end lost 2 bases, and 11 bases lay between the germline ends. This CDR3 reads CASSLAVGKNTEAFF. Here the CDR3 DNA reads TGCGCCAGCAGCTTGGCGGTTGGAAAAAACACTGAAGCTTTCTTT.

The chain's CDR3 is CASSVQASYEQYF. CDR3 DNA sequence: TGTGCCAGCAGTGTCCAGGCGAGCTACGAGCAGTACTTC. The V and J genes are TRBV25-1 and TRBJ2-7; no firm D call. V gave up 4 bases and J gave up 3 bases, with 10 bases separating them. The CDR3 consists of 13 residues. Germline assignment: CDR1 MGHDK and CDR2 SYGVNS.

This clonotype was picked up a small number of times. The chain has TRBV25-1 and TRBJ2-7, with 8 positions matching TRBD1. Germline assignment: CDR1 MGHDK and CDR2 SYGVNS. The V gene end was trimmed by 9 bases and the J gene end by 3 bases; junction bases not matched to a gene: 10. The CDR3 runs 14 residues. The CDR3 DNA follows: TGTGCCAGGCCGGACAGGGCCCATTTCTACGAGCAGTACTTC. Translation: CARPDRAHFYEQYF.

The chain joins TRBV29-1 to TRBJ2-4, with 8 bases lining up with TRBD1. The J call is doubtful: the DNA matches TRBJ2-7 better. Per the germline V gene, CDR1 is SQVTM and CDR2 is ANQGSEA. This CDR3 contains 13 residues. CDR3 loop: CSVEGVRGREQYF. CDR3 in DNA: TGCAGCGTTGAAGGTGTCAGGGGGCGCGAGCAGTACTTC.

J is TRBJ2-3 and V is TRBV7-2, with TRBD2 identical over 7 bases. V was clipped by 4 bases and J by 1 base; unmatched bases: 5. The germline gives CDR1 SGHTA, CDR2 FQGNSA. The CDR3 consists of 15 residues. The CDR3 loop is CASSSRDYGTDTQYF. The DNA for the CDR3 is TGTGCCAGCAGCTCCCGGGACTACGGCACAGATACGCAGTATTTT. Looking up the rest from reference TRBV7-2 and TRBJ2-3 gives the full variable domain: GAGVSQSPSNKVTEKGKDVELRCDPISGHTALYWYRQSLGQGLEFLIYFQGNSAPDKSGLPSDRFSAERTGGSVSTLTIQRTQQEDSAVYLCASSSRDYGTDTQYFGPGTRLTVL.

This clonotype was detected only a few times. This chain links TRBV19 with TRBJ2-6; 12 bases line up with TRBD2. The germline V gene has CDR1 LNHDA and CDR2 SQIVND (reference sequence). J gave up 0 bases and V 7 bases, and 7 bases lay outside the gene matches. CDR3 length equals 18 residues. DNA for the CDR3: TGTGCCAGTACCGCCGGACTAGCGGGGTACTCTGGGGCCAACGTCCTGACTTTC. Its translation: CASTAGLAGYSGANVLTF.

The sample holds a few counts of this clonotype. The chain uses TRBV27 and TRBJ2-7, with 15 positions matching TRBD2. The CDR3 runs to 18 residues. Germline lookup yields CDR1 MNHEY and CDR2 SMNVEV (reference sequence). V was clipped by 4 bases and J by 7 bases; unmatched bases: 14. Here the CDR3 reads CASSWIGLAGGPGNEQYF. CDR3 sequence (DNA): TGTGCCAGCAGTTGGATAGGACTAGCGGGAGGGCCGGGGAATGAGCAGTACTTC.

This clonotype was seen a handful of times. The chain uses TRBV10-3 and TRBJ2-7, with TRBD1 matching 11 bases. This CDR3 has 14 amino acids. J was trimmed by 3 bases and V by 8 bases; bases with no gene match: 6. CDR1 and CDR2 from the germline V gene are ENHRY and SYGVKD. In DNA, the CDR3 is TGTGCCATCTTCCAGGGGACAGGGGGCTACGAGCAGTACTTC. It translates to CAIFQGTGGYEQYF.

The J gene is TRBJ2-1, the V gene TRBV6-6, with 11 bases that match TRBD2. CDR3 length: 15 residues. Per the germline V gene, CDR1 is MNHNY and CDR2 is SVGAGI (reference sequence). The V gene end was trimmed by 2 bases and the J gene end by 5 bases; junction bases not matched to a gene: 2. The CDR3 region is CASSYLSGGDNEQFF. CDR3 nucleotide sequence: TGTGCCAGCAGTTACCTTAGCGGGGGGGACAATGAGCAGTTCTTC.

In its sample, this clonotype was seen a few times. The chain recombines TRBV3-1 with TRBJ2-7; D is perhaps TRBD1 (5 bases). V lost 0 bases, J lost 5 bases, and 8 bases lay in between. The CDR3 has 13 amino acids. The V gene's germline CDR1 is LGHDT and CDR2 YNNKEL (reference sequence). The CDR3 region is CASSQEARDEQYF. The CDR3 DNA follows: TGTGCCAGCAGCCAAGAGGCCAGGGACGAGCAGTACTTC.

This clonotype was counted ten times or more. Relative to the germline gene, one junction end is altered; a read error may explain this. V usage is TRBV7-2 and J usage is TRBJ2-7; 9 positions agree with TRBD1. This CDR3 has 15 residues. CDR1 is SGHTA and CDR2 is FQGNSA in the germline V gene. Here the CDR3 DNA reads TGTGCCAGCAGTTTAGCCCCGGGACAGGGCTACGAGCAGTACTTC. Translated, it gives CASSLAPGQGYEQYF. Complete variable domain (other parts from reference TRBV7-2 and TRBJ2-7): GAGVSQSPSNKVTEKGKDVELRCDPISGHTALYWYRQSLGQGLEFLIYFQGNSAPDKSGLPSDRFSAERTGGSVSTLTIQRTQQEDSAVYLCASSLAPGQGYEQYFGPGTRLTVT.

V and J are TRBV4-2 and TRBJ2-3, with 11 positions matching TRBD2. There are 21 residues in the CDR3. V lost 3 bases, J lost 3 bases, and 20 bases stayed unmatched. Germline CDR1 and CDR2: LGHNA and YNFKEQ. CDR3 DNA sequence: TGTGCCAGCAGCCACCCAACAAGGGTAGCGGGAGGGCCAGAGAGGACAGATACGCAGTATTTT. Its protein is CASSHPTRVAGGPERTDTQYF.

This clonotype was counted between two and nine times. V usage is TRBV27 and J usage is TRBJ2-1, with 9 positions matching TRBD2. J was trimmed by 8 bases and V by 2 bases; bases with no gene match: 7. The CDR3 has 15 residues. Germline-derived CDR1 and CDR2 are MNHEY and SMNVEV (reference sequence). The CDR3 DNA follows: TGTGCCAGCAGTTTAGGGCGGGGGGGCTTGCATGAGCAGTTCTTC. Translating it yields CASSLGRGGLHEQFF.

The J gene is TRBJ1-2, the V gene TRBV4-1; D ambiguous. Germline CDR1 reads MGHRA; CDR2 reads YSYEKL. V lost 0 bases to trimming and J lost 1 base, with 6 bases between them. This CDR3 has 14 amino acids. In DNA form, the CDR3 reads TGCGCCAGCAGCCAAGAAGACTATAACTATGGCTACACCTTC. Amino acid sequence: CASSQEDYNYGYTF.

Only a few counts were recorded for this clonotype. V and J are TRBV6-5 and TRBJ2-3; a weak D match, TRBD1 (5 bases). From germline, CDR1 is MNHEY and CDR2 SVGAGI. With 2 bases removed from V and 2 bases from J, the gap between germline ends came to 14 bases. The CDR3 covers 16 residues. The CDR3 DNA follows: TGTGCCAGCAGTTACCGTTCGTGGGGCTCCACAGATACGCAGTATTTT. This encodes CASSYRSWGSTDTQYF.

This chain links TRBV27 with TRBJ2-7; a possible D gene is TRBD2 (5 bases). The CDR3 has 15 amino acids. The V gene lost 5 bases and the J gene lost 2 bases, with 16 bases spanning the gap. Germline CDR1 is MNHEY and CDR2 is SMNVEV (reference sequence). The CDR3 DNA reads as TGTGCCAGCAGTATAGTAGCCGGGAAGACCTACGAGCAGTACTTC. It specifies CASSIVAGKTYEQYF.

The chain links TRBV3-1 to TRBJ2-1; D is uncertain. Near its end, the DNA agrees better with TRBJ2-7, so the J call may be wrong. Germline values: CDR1 LGHDT, CDR2 YNNKEL (reference sequence). This CDR3 is built from 14 residues. CDR3 region: CASSQVVGYNEQYF. CDR3 DNA: TGTGCCAGCAGCCAAGTAGTAGGTTACAATGAGCAGTACTTC.

This clonotype was found a few times. J is TRBJ2-1 and V is TRBV20-1; 12 bases fit TRBD2. The CDR3 is 14 residues long. The germline gives CDR1 DFQATT, CDR2 SNEGSKA (reference sequence). The ends lost 6 bases at V and 5 bases at J; junction bases unmatched: 5. The CDR3 bases are TGCAGTGCCGCTAGCGGGAGGGGAAACAATGAGCAGTTCTTC. It encodes CSAASGRGNNEQFF.

The table lists this clonotype with many counts. For the CDR3, the DNA is TGTGCCAGCAGTCCCGGACAGGGACTCACAGATACGCAGTATTTT. It specifies CASSPGQGLTDTQYF. The chain employs TRBV28 and TRBJ2-3, with TRBD1 matching over 8 bases. V lost 5 bases, J lost 2 bases, and 6 bases stayed unmatched. The CDR3 runs to 15 residues. The germline gives CDR1 MDHEN, CDR2 SYDVKM.

The chain recombines TRBV28 with TRBJ2-7, with 10 bases identical to TRBD1. From germline, CDR1 is MDHEN and CDR2 SYDVKM. The J segment lost 0 bases and the V segment lost 4 bases, leaving 6 bases of the junction unmatched. The CDR3 runs 16 residues. In nucleotides, the CDR3 is TGTGCCAGCAGTTGGGTTGACAGGGGGCTCTCCTACGAGCAGTACTTC. Translating it yields CASSWVDRGLSYEQYF.

The V call is TRBV6-2 or TRBV6-3, the J call TRBJ1-1, with D uncertain. The V gene's germline CDR1 is MNHEY and CDR2 SVGEGT. The CDR3 is 15 residues long. V lost 3 bases and J lost 0, with 11 bases in between. The CDR3 protein is CASSYRAGMNTEAFF. In DNA form, the CDR3 reads TGTGCCAGCAGTTATAGGGCCGGCATGAACACTGAAGCTTTCTTT.

CDR3 region: CASSPGGEETQYF. CDR3 DNA sequence: TGCGCCAGCAGCCCCGGCGGGGAAGAGACCCAGTACTTC. The rearrangement links TRBV5-1 to TRBJ2-5; TRBD2 might be the D (6 bases). Deletions cut 4 bases from V and 3 bases from J, with 10 bases between. The length of the CDR3 is 13 residues. Germline V CDR1 and CDR2: SGHRS, YFSETQ.

V and J are TRBV7-2 and TRBJ1-2; possibly TRBD1 for D (6 bases). The length of the CDR3 is 15 residues. CDR1 is SGHTA and CDR2 is FQGNSA in the germline V gene. V was shortened by 3 bases and J by 1 base, with 12 bases between the two germline ends. This CDR3 is CASSFPQGINYGYTF. CDR3 in DNA: TGTGCCAGCAGCTTCCCCCAGGGGATTAACTATGGCTACACCTTC.

The chain is built from TRBV7-2 and TRBJ2-1, with 12 bases identical to TRBD2. Per germline, CDR1 SGHTA and CDR2 FQGNSA. V was pared by 0 bases and J by 6 bases, with 6 bases of the junction left unmatched. This CDR3 has 17 residues. The CDR3 protein is CASSLAGLAGGTNEQFF. Here the CDR3 DNA reads TGTGCCAGCAGCTTAGCAGGCCTAGCGGGAGGGACCAATGAGCAGTTCTTC.

The table lists this clonotype with many counts. V gene TRBV27 combines with J gene TRBJ2-4, with TRBD2 matching 7 bases. The CDR3 is 13 amino acids. The germline gives CDR1 MNHEY, CDR2 SMNVEV (reference sequence). Trimming took 8 bases from V and 13 from J; bases not matched to a gene: 14. CDR3 bases: TGTGCCAGCTCCGGACTAGGCCTCGGGGAGCAGTACTTC. Amino acid sequence: CASSGLGLGEQYF.